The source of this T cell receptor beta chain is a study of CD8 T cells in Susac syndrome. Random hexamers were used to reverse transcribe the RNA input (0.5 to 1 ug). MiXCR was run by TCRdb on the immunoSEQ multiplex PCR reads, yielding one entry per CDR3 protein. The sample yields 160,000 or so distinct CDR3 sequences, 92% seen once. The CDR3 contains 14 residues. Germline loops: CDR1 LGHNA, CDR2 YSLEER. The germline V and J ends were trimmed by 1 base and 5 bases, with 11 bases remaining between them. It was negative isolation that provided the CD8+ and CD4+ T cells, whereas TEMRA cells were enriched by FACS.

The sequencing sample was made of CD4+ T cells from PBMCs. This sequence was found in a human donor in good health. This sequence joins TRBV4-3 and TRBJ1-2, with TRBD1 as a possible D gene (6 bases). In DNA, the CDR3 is TGCGCCAGCAGCCAAGGCCGGGACAAATATGGCTACACCTTC. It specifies CASSQGRDKYGYTF.